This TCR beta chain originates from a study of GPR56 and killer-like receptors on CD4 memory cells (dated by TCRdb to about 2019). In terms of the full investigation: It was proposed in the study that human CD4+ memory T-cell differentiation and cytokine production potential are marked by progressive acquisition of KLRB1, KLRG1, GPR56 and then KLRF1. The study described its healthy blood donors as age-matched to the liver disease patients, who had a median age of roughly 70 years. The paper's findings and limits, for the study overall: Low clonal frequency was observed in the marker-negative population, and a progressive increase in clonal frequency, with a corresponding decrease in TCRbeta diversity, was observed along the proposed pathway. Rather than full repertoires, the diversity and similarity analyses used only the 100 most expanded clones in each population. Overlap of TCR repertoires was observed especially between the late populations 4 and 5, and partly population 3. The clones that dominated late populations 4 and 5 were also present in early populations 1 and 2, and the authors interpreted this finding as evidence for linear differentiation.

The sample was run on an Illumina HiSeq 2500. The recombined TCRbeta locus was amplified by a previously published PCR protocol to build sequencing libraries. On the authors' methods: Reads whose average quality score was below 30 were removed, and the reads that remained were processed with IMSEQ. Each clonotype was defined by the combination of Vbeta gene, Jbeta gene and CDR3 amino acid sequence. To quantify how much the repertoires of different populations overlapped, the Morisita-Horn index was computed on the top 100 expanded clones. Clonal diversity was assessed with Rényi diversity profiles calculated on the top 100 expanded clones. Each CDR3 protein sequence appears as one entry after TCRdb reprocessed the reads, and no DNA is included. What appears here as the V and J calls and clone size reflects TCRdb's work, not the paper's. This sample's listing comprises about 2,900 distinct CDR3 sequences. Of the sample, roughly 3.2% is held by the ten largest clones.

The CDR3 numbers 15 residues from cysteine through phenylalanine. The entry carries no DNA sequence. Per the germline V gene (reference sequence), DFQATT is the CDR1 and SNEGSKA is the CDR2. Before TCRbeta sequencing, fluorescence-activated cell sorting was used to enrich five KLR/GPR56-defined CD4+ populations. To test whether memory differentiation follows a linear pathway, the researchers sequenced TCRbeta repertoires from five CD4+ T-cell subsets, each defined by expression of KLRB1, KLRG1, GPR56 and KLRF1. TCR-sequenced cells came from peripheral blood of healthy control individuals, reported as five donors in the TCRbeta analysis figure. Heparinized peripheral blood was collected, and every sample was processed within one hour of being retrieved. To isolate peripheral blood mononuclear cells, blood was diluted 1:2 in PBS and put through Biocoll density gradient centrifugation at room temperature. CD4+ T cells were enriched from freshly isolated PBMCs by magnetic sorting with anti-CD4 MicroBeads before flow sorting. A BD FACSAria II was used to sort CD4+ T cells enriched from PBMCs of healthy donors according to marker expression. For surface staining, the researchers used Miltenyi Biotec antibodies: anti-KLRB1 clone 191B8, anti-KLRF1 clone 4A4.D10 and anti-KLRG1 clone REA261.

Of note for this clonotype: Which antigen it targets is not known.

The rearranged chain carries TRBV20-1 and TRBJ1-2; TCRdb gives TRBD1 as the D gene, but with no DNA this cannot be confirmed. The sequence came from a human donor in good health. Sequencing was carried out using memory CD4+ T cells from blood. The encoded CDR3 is CSARRLDRGNYGYTF.